This note documents a single T cell receptor (beta chain) sequence. No antigen is known for it. This sample is part of a study of cytomegalovirus exposure and HLA in healthy donors. Study observations and caveats: DRB1 had the most TCR associations and HLA-C the fewest, a later analysis found, with rates varying by HLA locus. In terms of immune exposure information, only CMV serostatus was available. For TCR beta chains, V- and J-gene trimming was later linked to a missense DCLRE1C variant.

V lost 2 bases to trimming and J lost 7 bases, with 11 bases between them. CDR1 is MNHEY and CDR2 is SVGAGI in the germline V gene. The length of the CDR3 is 14 residues. PCR amplification relied on 60 Vbeta primers (plus 13 Jbeta primers). In the authors' methods: A later analysis tallied 75 million to 80 million unique TCR beta chains, around 9.9 million of them shared. Only in-frame clones appear in the TCRdb table, and some are missing; sequencing was by immunoSEQ multiplex PCR. V, J and clone size reflect that table, while D and trimming were determined from the DNA. The sample holds 150,000 to 160,000 clones, 70% to 80% seen once.

What was sequenced was PBMCs. This clonotype was sampled from a man younger than 45 in good health and CMV-seropositive. The V and J genes are TRBV6-5 and TRBJ2-2; D is unresolved. In DNA, the CDR3 is TGTGCCAGCAGTTACATGGGCCGTAACGGGGAGCTGTTTTTT. Residues: CASSYMGRNGELFF.